This record looks at one T cell receptor beta chain sequence and its context. Its target is not known. The data derive from a study of T cell responses to AZD1222 COVID-19 vaccine. Study-level findings and limits: Baseline serology detected seropositivity in only five or six AZD1222 recipients. Dominant at 160-218 and 743-854, vaccine-associated CD4 TCRs also spanned spike.

Here immunoSEQ multiplex PCR was the method, and the copy in TCRdb shows in-frame clones only, minus some. The sample lists roughly 130,000 clones, under 95% occurring once. The CDR3 contains 15 residues. In germline, CDR1 is KGHDR, CDR2 SFDVKD. V was trimmed by 2 bases and J by 2 bases, leaving 11 bases between them. The chain couples TRBV24-1 to TRBJ2-5, with unresolved D. This TCR derives from an adult in good health. Sequenced material: peripheral blood, taken on day 0 of AZD1222 vaccination. The CDR3 is CATSDSGTMQETQYF. CDR3 coding DNA: TGTGCCACCAGTGATTCTGGAACGATGCAAGAGACCCAGTACTTC.